A selection of T cell receptor beta chains follows, all from one sample in a study of early T cells in non-severe SARS-CoV-2 infection. TCRdb re-analysed the 5' RACE reads in MiXCR, keeping a single row per CDR3 protein. Of approximately 90,000 distinct CDR3 sequences in the sample, about an eighth are singletons; the top ten hold 4.4%. The sequencing used whole blood, collected at baseline. These receptors were collected from an adult who was a healthcare worker with PCR-confirmed SARS-CoV-2 infection or an uninfected control (not recorded which). Each CDR3 is given with its conserved first and last residue. A D gene is named only where the DNA matches it firmly. Some rows mark clone size as missing; the rest say once, few, many or name a class of expanded clone.

v_gene,d_gene,abundance,j_gene,CDR3nt,CDR3aa
TRBV28,TRBD1,few,TRBJ1-4,TGTGCCAGCAGTTTCGGAACAGGGGTCACAACTAATGAAAAACTGTTTTTT,CASSFGTGVTTNEKLFF
TRBV4-1,NA,NA,TRBJ2-1,TGCGCCAGCAGCCAGGCTTTCTACAATGAGCAGTTCTTC,CASSQAFYNEQFF
TRBV4-1,TRBD2,many,TRBJ2-4,TGCGCCAGCAGCCAAGTTGGGACTAGCTTTAACATTCAGTACTTC,CASSQVGTSFNIQYF
TRBV7-2,TRBD2,few,TRBJ2-2,TGTGCCAGCAGCTTAGCCGGGGCTAGCGGGGTGAACACCGGGGAGCTGTTTTTT,CASSLAGASGVNTGELFF
TRBV6-5,TRBD1,few,TRBJ2-1,TGTGCCAGCAGTTGGGACAGGGGCGGCAATGAGCAGTTCTTC,CASSWDRGGNEQFF
TRBV12-3/TRBV12-4,NA,NA,TRBJ1-3,TGTGCCAGCAGTTCCCTGCAGGGGATGAGGAACACCATATATTTT,CASSSLQGMRNTIYF
TRBV4-1,NA,NA,TRBJ1-2,TGCGCCAGCAGCCAGACCGGACAGCCGATCAACTATGGCTACACCTTC,CASSQTGQPINYGYTF
TRBV20-1,NA,NA,TRBJ2-4,TGCAGTGCTAGAAATGGGGGAAACATTCAGTACTTC,CSARNGGNIQYF
TRBV19,TRBD2,NA,TRBJ2-5,TGTGCCAGTAGTATAGATCAGCGGGATTCCCTACAAGAGACCCAGTACTTC,CASSIDQRDSLQETQYF
TRBV19,TRBD1,NA,TRBJ2-1,TGTGCCAGTAGTATCCAGGGGGATTACGGTGAGCAGTTCTTC,CASSIQGDYGEQFF
TRBV18,TRBD2,few,TRBJ2-7,TGTGCCAGCTCGAAGACTCTCGGACTAGCTGATTCCTACGAGCAGTACTTC,CASSKTLGLADSYEQYF
TRBV2,TRBD1,few,TRBJ2-7,TGTGCCAGCAACCGAGGACAGGGCACCTACGAGCAGTACTTC,CASNRGQGTYEQYF
TRBV30,TRBD2,NA,TRBJ2-7,TGTGCCTGGAGTTTGGGACTAGCCCCCTACGAGCAGTACTTC,CAWSLGLAPYEQYF
TRBV29-1,TRBD1,few,TRBJ2-1,TGCAGCGTTGTCGGGACAGGGAAGGTGGACTACAATGAGCAGTTCTTC,CSVVGTGKVDYNEQFF
TRBV6-5,NA,NA,TRBJ1-6,TGTGCCAGCAGCCTGGTAGTACTCGGGACAAGAAATTCACCCCTCCACTTT,CASSLVVLGTRNSPLHF
TRBV20-1,TRBD1,many,TRBJ1-5,TGCAGTGCTAGTGCCTACAGGACAGGGGGCGCCTGGAATCAGCCCCAGCATTTT,CSASAYRTGGAWNQPQHF
TRBV2,NA,many,TRBJ2-5,TGTGCCAGCAGTGGGGGGAGGCCGCAAGAGACCCAGTACTTC,CASSGGRPQETQYF
TRBV7-6,NA,NA,TRBJ2-7,TGTGCCAGCAGCTTAGCGGGCAACCCCTACGAGCAGTACTTC,CASSLAGNPYEQYF
TRBV27,NA,NA,TRBJ2-7,TGTGCCAGCAGTTTATTTGGCAGGGGCGGTAACGAGCAGTACTTC,CASSLFGRGGNEQYF
TRBV24-1,NA,NA,TRBJ2-1,TGTGCCACCAGTGGACGGGAATACCACAATGAGCAGTTCTTC,CATSGREYHNEQFF
TRBV5-1,NA,few,TRBJ2-1,TGCGCCAGCAGCTTGGATAGGCGGAGCTCCTACAATGAGCAGTTCTTC,CASSLDRRSSYNEQFF
TRBV12-5,TRBD1,NA,TRBJ1-3,TGTGCTAGTGGACCTACAGGGGGCCTCGGAAACACCATATATTTT,CASGPTGGLGNTIYF
TRBV27,NA,few,TRBJ1-1,TGTGCCAGCAGGGCAGCGGTGGTTGGGGACACTGAAGCTTTCTTT,CASRAAVVGDTEAFF
TRBV9,NA,many,TRBJ1-2,TGTGCCAGCAGCGTGACGCCTAACTATGGCTACACCTTC,CASSVTPNYGYTF
TRBV19,TRBD1,many,TRBJ1-6,TGTGCCAGCGCGGACAGGGGAAATTCACCCCTCCACTTT,CASADRGNSPLHF
TRBV29-1,NA,many,TRBJ2-7,NA,CSVSLDRLTTYEQYF
TRBV28,TRBD1,NA,TRBJ1-5,TGTGCCAGCACCCCCAGGGACAGGGGGCTTTCGCCCCAGCATTTT,CASTPRDRGLSPQHF
TRBV2,TRBD2,NA,TRBJ2-5,TGTGCCAGCAGCCCAAGCTCGGGGGGGCAAGAGACCCAGTACTTC,CASSPSSGGQETQYF
TRBV20-1,NA,many,TRBJ1-5,TGCAGTGCCAGGCGTAGCAATCAGCCCCAGCATTTT,CSARRSNQPQHF
TRBV11-2,TRBD1,few,TRBJ1-1,TGTGCCAGCAGCCAAAGCCAGGGGGCGGGGAACACTGAAGCTTTCTTT,CASSQSQGAGNTEAFF
TRBV11-3,NA,few,TRBJ1-1,TGTGCCAGCAGCTTGGGACTCGCTAACCATGAAGCTTTCTTT,CASSLGLANHEAFF
TRBV27,TRBD1,NA,TRBJ1-6,TGTGCCAGCAGCTCCCGCGCAGGGGGCCTTTCACCCCTCCACTTT,CASSSRAGGLSPLHF
TRBV10-1,TRBD2,NA,TRBJ2-5,TGCGCCAGCAGTGAGCGCGGCCTAGCGGGGGCAGAGACCCAGTACTTC,CASSERGLAGAETQYF
TRBV9,NA,many,TRBJ2-1,TGTGCCAGCAGCGGACAGGGAGGCGAGCAGTTCTTC,CASSGQGGEQFF
TRBV27,NA,NA,TRBJ1-1,TGTGCCAGCAGTTCCCCGGGCCTTGGCGTCACTGAAGCTTTCTTT,CASSSPGLGVTEAFF
TRBV7-9,TRBD2,NA,TRBJ2-7,TGTGCCAGCAGCTTGGGACTACCGGTCTACGAGCAGTACTTC,CASSLGLPVYEQYF
TRBV7-9,TRBD1,many,TRBJ2-3,TGTGCCAGCAGCCGGACAGGGGGCGTGGATACGCAGTATTTT,CASSRTGGVDTQYF
TRBV30,NA,many,TRBJ2-7,TGTGCCTGGAGTGTACGGAGAACGTACTACGAGCAGTACTTC,CAWSVRRTYYEQYF
TRBV18,NA,NA,TRBJ1-3,TGTGCCAGCTCACCAGGTCCTAACCCCTCTGGAAACACCATATATTTT,CASSPGPNPSGNTIYF
TRBV11-2,NA,NA,TRBJ1-1,TGTGCCAGCAGCGTAGACGCCCCGCAGGGGATCACTGAAGCTTTCTTT,CASSVDAPQGITEAFF
TRBV5-4,NA,NA,TRBJ2-7,TGTGCCAGCAGCTGGACGGGAGTCTCCGAGCAGTACTTC,CASSWTGVSEQYF
TRBV20-1,NA,few,TRBJ2-6,TGCAGTGCTAGAGGGTCTGGGGCCAACGTCCTGACTTTC,CSARGSGANVLTF
TRBV5-1,TRBD2,many,TRBJ2-7,TGCGCCAGCAGAGGAAAACTAGCGGGAAGCTCCTACGAGCAGTACTTC,CASRGKLAGSSYEQYF
TRBV19,NA,NA,TRBJ1-1,TGTGCCAGTAGTTCGGGCGAGCTGCCTGAAGCTTTCTTT,CASSSGELPEAFF